The 10 T cell receptor beta chains listed next were all sequenced from one sample in a study of T cell repertoires in cytomegalovirus infection (dated by TCRdb to the late 2010s). The sequencer listed for this sample is Illumina HiSeq 1500. The public reads were run again by TCRdb, first through fastp at Q25 and then through MiXCR, and only productive beta chains were kept. Each CDR3 protein gets just one entry, which takes the most common genes and DNA from the rows behind it. The sample yields thousands of distinct CDR3 sequences; roughly half were counted once. The ten largest clones take up around 72% of the sample. These TCRs' antigens remain unknown. Material: PBMCs, sequenced either directly or after in vitro stimulation (not recorded which). The receptor set was obtained from a human donor in good health (CMV status not recorded). Some clones in this sample may be carry-over from other donors' samples.

Of note for this clonotype: The CDR3 does not end in the conserved phenylalanine or tryptophan, so this is likely a read error. The limits of the CDR3 on the DNA are not certain, so only TCRdb's listed CDR3 is given. This chain joins TRBV7-9 and TRBJ2-1. The CDR3 spans 16 amino acids, including both terminal residues. In germline, CDR1 is SEHNR, CDR2 FQNEAQ (reference sequence). The CDR3 sequence: CASILLGISTDNEQSL.

On this clonotype itself: The CDR3 end shows no conserved phenylalanine or tryptophan, and so a read error is likely. The V gene is TRBV18, the J gene TRBJ2-5; maybe TRBD2 (6 bases). The germline CDR1 and CDR2 sequences are KGHSH and LQKENI. The CDR3 is 13 amino acids. V was pared by 3 bases and J by 4 bases, with 9 bases between. For the CDR3, the DNA is TGTGCCAGCTCACCGGCCGGGGGAGAGACCCAGTACTTA. Protein: CASSPAGGETQYL.

This chain connects TRBV7-2 to TRBJ2-1; 10 nucleotides agree with TRBD2. The V and J ends lost 2 bases and 10 bases, in that order; junction bases with no gene match: 14. The CDR3 spans 17 residues. Germline V gene data show CDR1 as SGHTA and CDR2 as FQGNSA. CDR3 sequence: CASSLYPSGGAGREQFF. In DNA, the CDR3 is TGTGCCAGCAGCTTATACCCGAGCGGGGGGGCCGGGCGCGAGCAGTTCTTC.

This clonotype was picked up a small number of times. V gene TRBV7-8 combines with J gene TRBJ2-1; D is undetermined. The V end lost 5 bases, the J end lost 7 bases, and 12 bases lay between the germline ends. This CDR3 has 13 residues. Germline V lookup: CDR1 SGHVS, CDR2 FQNEAQ. The CDR3 sequence: CASSGRKGNEQFF. CDR3 in DNA: TGTGCCAGCAGCGGTCGCAAGGGAAATGAGCAGTTCTTC.

Concerning this clonotype itself: The junction departs from germline at one end; a sequencing error may be responsible. This sequence joins TRBV7-2 and TRBJ1-2; 7 positions match TRBD1. The V gene's germline CDR1 is SGHTA and CDR2 FQGNSA. This CDR3 is 19 amino acids long. The CDR3 region has the DNA TGTGCCAGCAGATTAGGGGACGTACCTCCGACAGGGTTGGGTAGTGGCTACACCTTC. Translation gives CASRLGDVPPTGLGSGYTF. The variable domain in full, completed from reference TRBV7-2 and TRBJ1-2, reads GAGVSQSPSNKVTEKGKDVELRCDPISGHTALYWYRQSLGQGLEFLIYFQGNSAPDKSGLPSDRFSAERTGGSVSTLTIQRTQQEDSAVYLCASRLGDVPPTGLGSGYTFGSGTRLTVV.

There are a few counts of this clonotype. The V gene is TRBV7-3, the J gene TRBJ2-2; 8 nucleotides line up with TRBD2. V was clipped by 0 bases and J by 0 bases; unmatched bases: 0. The CDR3 length is 16 residues. Germline V lookup: CDR1 SGHTA, CDR2 FQGTGA. Here the CDR3 reads CASSLTGGANTGELFF. The CDR3 region has the DNA TGTGCCAGCAGCTTAACCGGGGGGGCGAACACCGGGGAGCTGTTTTTT.

Concerning this clonotype itself: The CDR3 ends on some other residue instead of the conserved phenylalanine or tryptophan, so this is likely a read error. The rearrangement links TRBV11-1 to TRBJ2-1; unclear D gene. Germline values: CDR1 SGHAT, CDR2 FQDESV (reference sequence). The CDR3 runs to 16 residues. For the CDR3, the DNA is TGTGTCAGCAGCGTTTTGGGAATATCCACATACAATGAGCAGTTCGTC. It is translated as CVSSVLGISTYNEQFV.

This clonotype was found once. The chain joins TRBV28 to TRBJ2-3, with 9 bases lining up with TRBD2. The ends lost 3 bases at V and 3 bases at J; junction bases unmatched: 1. Germline CDR1 and CDR2: MDHEN and SYDVKM. The CDR3 has 14 residues. The CDR3 sequence is CASSFLAGTDTQYF. The DNA of the CDR3 is TGTGCCAGCAGTTTTCTAGCGGGGACAGATACGCAGTATTTT.

A remark on this clonotype: As the CDR3 is not closed by the conserved phenylalanine or tryptophan, this likely results from a read error. The V and J genes are TRBV11-2 and TRBJ2-1, with D possibly matching TRBD1 (6 bases). Germline V CDR1 and CDR2: SGHAT, FQNNGV. The CDR3 is made up of 16 amino acids. The CDR3 sequence: CARSLVQGSSYNEQFL. The CDR3 nucleotides read TGTGCCAGAAGCTTAGTTCAGGGGAGCTCCTACAATGAGCAGTTCTTG.

The CDR3 nucleotides read TGTGCCAGCAGTGAATGGTTAAACAGGGCGTCGGACTATGGCTACACCTTC. This gives the protein CASSEWLNRASDYGYTF. The V gene is TRBV2, the J gene TRBJ1-2; weak D call: TRBD1 (6 bases). Germline values: CDR1 SNHLY, CDR2 FYNNEI. V dropped 2 bases and J dropped 3 bases, with 19 bases sitting between them. This CDR3 has 17 residues. Supplemented by reference TRBV2 and TRBJ1-2, the full variable domain reads EPEVTQTPSHQVTQMGQEVILRCVPISNHLYFYWYRQILGQKVEFLVSFYNNEISEKSEIFDDQFSVERPDGSNFTLKIRSTKLEDSAMYFCASSEWLNRASDYGYTFGSGTRLTVV.